The rows below give T cell receptor beta chains drawn from one sample of a study of cytomegalovirus exposure and HLA in healthy donors. TCRdb keeps only in-frame clones here, not all; method: immunoSEQ multiplex PCR. The sample lists about 190,000 clones; 84% were seen once. The sequencing input was PBMCs. The receptors stem from a woman aged 45-59 years in good health and CMV-seropositive. Each CDR3 is given with its conserved first and last residue. A D gene is named only where the DNA matches it firmly. The listing skips clone size in some rows; elsewhere it reads once, few, many or a size class.

NA	TRBJ2-1	TRBV7-3	TRBD2	CASSPSGGASEQFF	TGTGCCAGCAGCCCTAGCGGGGGGGCTAGTGAGCAGTTCTTC
NA	TRBJ2-2	TRBV5-1	TRBD2	CASSSGGASTGELFF	TGCGCCAGCAGTAGCGGGGGGGCAAGCACCGGGGAGCTGTTTTTT
NA	TRBJ2-5	TRBV2	NA	CASPSQETQYF	TGTGCCAGTCCCTCCCAAGAGACCCAGTACTTC
once	TRBJ2-1	TRBV5-1	TRBD2	CASGLAGTYNEQFF	TGCGCCAGCGGACTAGCGGGCACCTACAATGAGCAGTTCTTC
NA	TRBJ2-2	TRBV12-5	NA	CASANPGAGELFF	TGTGCTAGTGCCAACCCCGGGGCCGGGGAGCTGTTTTTT
NA	TRBJ1-4	TRBV7-9	NA	CASSPPVGRDEKLFF	TGTGCCAGCAGCCCGCCGGTCGGGAGGGATGAAAAACTGTTTTTT
once	TRBJ2-5	TRBV18	TRBD2	CASSPPAGEVPAGGMYQETQYF	TGTGCCAGCTCACCGCCCGCAGGGGAGGTCCCAGCGGGGGGAATGTACCAAGAGACCCAGTACTTC
NA	TRBJ1-5	TRBV19	NA	CASKSYLSNQPRHF	TGTGCCAGTAAGTCCTATCTTAGCAATCAGCCCCGGCATTTT
NA	TRBJ1-1	TRBV18	TRBD1	CASKDRGLGNTEAFF	TGTGCCAGCAAGGACAGGGGGTTGGGGAACACTGAAGCTTTCTTT
NA	TRBJ1-1	TRBV19	NA	CASSIGAGYPEAFF	TGTGCCAGTAGTATAGGAGCAGGGTACCCTGAAGCTTTCTTT
once	TRBJ1-5	TRBV28	NA	CASSSWEGSSNQPQHF	TGTGCCAGCAGCAGCTGGGAGGGAAGTAGCAATCAGCCCCAGCATTTT
NA	TRBJ1-1	TRBV19	NA	CASIKDSVNTEAFF	TGTGCCAGTATCAAGGACAGCGTGAACACTGAAGCTTTCTTT
NA	TRBJ1-5	TRBV5-6	NA	CASSFLGSGNQPQHF	TGTGCCAGCAGCTTCCTAGGATCGGGCAATCAGCCCCAGCATTTT
once	TRBJ1-4	TRBV30	TRBD1	CAWRSSGTGAGKLFF	TGTGCCTGGAGGAGCTCGGGGACAGGGGCCGGGAAACTGTTTTTT
NA	TRBJ2-2	TRBV18	TRBD1	CASSPRQGATAGELFF	TGTGCCAGCTCCCCACGACAGGGGGCGACAGCCGGGGAGCTGTTTTTT
NA	TRBJ1-5	TRBV6-5	TRBD1	CASRGRQGQNQPQHF	TGTGCCAGCAGGGGGAGACAGGGACAGAATCAGCCCCAGCATTTT
NA	TRBJ1-1	TRBV7-3	TRBD1	CASSSTGGGYGTEAFF	TGTGCCAGCAGCTCCACAGGGGGCGGGTACGGCACTGAAGCTTTCTTT
NA	TRBJ2-5	TRBV5-1	TRBD2	CASSLTGGGNIMETQYF	TGCGCCAGCAGCTTGACAGGCGGGGGGAATATTATGGAGACCCAGTACTTC
once	TRBJ1-2	TRBV27	NA	CASSLQGGYGYTF	TGTGCCAGCAGTTTACAGGGAGGGTATGGCTACACCTTC
NA	TRBJ2-3	TRBV18	NA	CASSPGGANTDTQYF	TGTGCCAGCTCACCAGGGGGGGCCAACACAGATACGCAGTATTTT
few	TRBJ1-3	TRBV30	NA	CATDSTSGNTIYF	TGTGCCACAGACAGTACCTCTGGAAACACCATATATTTT
NA	TRBJ1-1	TRBV18	TRBD1	CASSPPKDRGNTEAFF	TGTGCCAGCTCACCACCGAAGGACAGGGGGAACACTGAAGCTTTCTTT
NA	TRBJ2-7	TRBV6-6	NA	CASRGRTVYEQYF	TGTGCCAGCAGGGGACGGACAGTCTACGAGCAGTACTTC
NA	TRBJ2-7	TRBV15	NA	CATSFRQGPGEQYF	TGTGCCACCAGCTTCCGACAAGGCCCTGGTGAGCAGTACTTC
NA	TRBJ2-1	TRBV11-2	TRBD2	CASSQSTSGGRNEQFF	TGTGCCAGCAGCCAGAGTACTAGCGGAGGGAGAAATGAGCAGTTCTTC
few	TRBJ1-1	TRBV28	NA	CASTHGGGSNTEAFF	TGTGCCAGCACCCATGGCGGCGGTTCGAACACTGAAGCTTTCTTT
NA	TRBJ2-3	TRBV28	NA	CASSSAGRTDTQYF	TGTGCCAGCAGTTCCGCAGGGCGCACAGATACGCAGTATTTT